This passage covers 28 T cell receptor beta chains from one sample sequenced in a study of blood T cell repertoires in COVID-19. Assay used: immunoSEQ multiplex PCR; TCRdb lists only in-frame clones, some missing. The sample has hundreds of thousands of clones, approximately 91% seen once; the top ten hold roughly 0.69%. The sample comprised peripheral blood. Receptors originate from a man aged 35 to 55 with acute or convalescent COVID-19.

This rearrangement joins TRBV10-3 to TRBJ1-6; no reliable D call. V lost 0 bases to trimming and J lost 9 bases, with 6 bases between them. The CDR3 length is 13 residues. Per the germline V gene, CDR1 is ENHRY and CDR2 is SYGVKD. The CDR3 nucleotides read TGTGCCATCAGTGAGTCGGAGAGTTCACCCCTCCACTTT. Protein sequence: CAISESESSPLHF.

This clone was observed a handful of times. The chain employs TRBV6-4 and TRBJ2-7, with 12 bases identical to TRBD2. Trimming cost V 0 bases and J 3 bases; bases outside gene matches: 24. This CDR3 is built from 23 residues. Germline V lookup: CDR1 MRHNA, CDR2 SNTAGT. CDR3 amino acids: CASSDSGYRLGGLAGGLDYEQYF. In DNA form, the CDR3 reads TGTGCCAGCAGTGACTCGGGGTACCGACTCGGCGGGCTAGCGGGAGGGCTGGACTACGAGCAGTACTTC.

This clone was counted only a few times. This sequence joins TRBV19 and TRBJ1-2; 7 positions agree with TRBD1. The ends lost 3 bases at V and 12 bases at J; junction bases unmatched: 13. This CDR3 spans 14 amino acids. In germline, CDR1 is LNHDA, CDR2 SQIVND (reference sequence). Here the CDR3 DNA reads TGTGCCAGTAGTATCAGGGTAAGGACAGGCCTTAACACCTTC. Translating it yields CASSIRVRTGLNTF.

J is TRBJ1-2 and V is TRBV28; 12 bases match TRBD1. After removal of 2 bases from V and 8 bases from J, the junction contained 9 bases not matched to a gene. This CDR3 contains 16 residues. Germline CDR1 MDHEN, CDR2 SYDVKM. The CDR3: CASSLRLGQGAIGYTF. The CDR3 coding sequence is TGTGCCAGCAGTTTAAGGTTGGGACAGGGGGCGATCGGCTACACCTTC.

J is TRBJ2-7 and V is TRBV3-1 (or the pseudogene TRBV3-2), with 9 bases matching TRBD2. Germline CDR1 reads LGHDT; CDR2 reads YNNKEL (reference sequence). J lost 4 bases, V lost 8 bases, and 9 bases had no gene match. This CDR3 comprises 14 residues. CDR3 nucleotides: TGTGCCAGCCGACCAGCGGGAGGAGGGTACGAGCAGTACTTC. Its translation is CASRPAGGGYEQYF.

This CDR3 reads CSVEDVRSYEQYF. DNA of the CDR3: TGCAGCGTTGAAGATGTCCGCTCCTACGAGCAGTACTTC. The chain couples TRBV29-1 to TRBJ2-7; D ambiguous. The germline gives CDR1 SQVTM, CDR2 ANQGSEA. The V end was cut by 0 bases, the J end by 0 bases, with 6 bases between. CDR3 length: 13 amino acids.

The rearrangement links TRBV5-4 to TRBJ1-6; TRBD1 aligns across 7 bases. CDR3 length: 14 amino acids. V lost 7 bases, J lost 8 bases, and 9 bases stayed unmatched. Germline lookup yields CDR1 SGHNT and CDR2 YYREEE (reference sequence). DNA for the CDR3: TGTGCCAGCCAAGAGGGACAGCTCGATTCACCCCTCCACTTT. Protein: CASQEGQLDSPLHF.

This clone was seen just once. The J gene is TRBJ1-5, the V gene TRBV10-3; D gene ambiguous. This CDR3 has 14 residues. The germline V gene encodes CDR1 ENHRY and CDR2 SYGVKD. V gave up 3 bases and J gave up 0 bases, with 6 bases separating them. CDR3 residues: CAISDPGSNQPQHF. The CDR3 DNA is TGTGCCATCAGTGACCCGGGTAGCAATCAGCCCCAGCATTTT.

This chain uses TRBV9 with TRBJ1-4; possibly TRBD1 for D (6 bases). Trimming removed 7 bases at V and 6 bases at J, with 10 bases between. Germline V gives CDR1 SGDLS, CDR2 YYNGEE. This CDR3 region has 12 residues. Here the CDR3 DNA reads TGTGCCAGCTCCAGGGGATATGAAAAACTGTTTTTT. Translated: CASSRGYEKLFF. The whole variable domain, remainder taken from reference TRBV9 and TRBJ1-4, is DSGVTQTPKHLITATGQRVTLRCSPRSGDLSVYWYQQSLDQGLQFLIQYYNGEERAKGNILERFSAQQFPDLHSELNLSSLELGDSALYFCASSRGYEKLFFGSGTQLSVL.

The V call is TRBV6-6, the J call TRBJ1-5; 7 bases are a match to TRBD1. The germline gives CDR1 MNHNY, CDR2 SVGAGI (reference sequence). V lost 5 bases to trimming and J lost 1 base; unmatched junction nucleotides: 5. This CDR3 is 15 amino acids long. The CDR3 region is CASSTQGLSNQPQHF. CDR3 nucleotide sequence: TGTGCCAGCAGTACACAGGGGTTGAGCAATCAGCCCCAGCATTTT.

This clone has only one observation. CDR3 in amino acids: CASWDGGTEAFF. CDR3 sequence (DNA): TGTGCCAGCTGGGACGGGGGCACTGAAGCTTTCTTT. The chain uses TRBV25-1 and TRBJ1-1; weak D call: TRBD1 (5 bases). This CDR3 has 12 residues. The V end was cut by 8 bases, the J end by 4 bases, with 11 bases between. In germline, CDR1 is MGHDK, CDR2 SYGVNS.

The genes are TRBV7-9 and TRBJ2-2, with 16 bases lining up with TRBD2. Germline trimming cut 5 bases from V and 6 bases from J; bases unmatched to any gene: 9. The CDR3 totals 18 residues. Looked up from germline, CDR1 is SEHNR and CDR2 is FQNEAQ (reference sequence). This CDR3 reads CASSAGTSGGARAGELFF. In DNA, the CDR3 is TGTGCCAGCAGCGCCGGGACTAGCGGGGGGGCAAGAGCCGGGGAGCTGTTTTTT.

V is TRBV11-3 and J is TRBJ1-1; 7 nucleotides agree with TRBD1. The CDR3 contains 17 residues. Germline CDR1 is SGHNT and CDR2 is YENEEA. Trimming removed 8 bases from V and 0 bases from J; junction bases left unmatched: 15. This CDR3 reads CASSLSAPGGMNTEAFF. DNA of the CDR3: TGTGCCAGCTCTCTAAGCGCGCCAGGGGGGATGAACACTGAAGCTTTCTTT.

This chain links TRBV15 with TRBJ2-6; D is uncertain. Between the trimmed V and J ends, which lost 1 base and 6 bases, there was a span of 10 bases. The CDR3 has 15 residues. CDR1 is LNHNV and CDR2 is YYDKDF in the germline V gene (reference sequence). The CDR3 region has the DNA TGTGCCACCAGCAGAGTTCAGGCTCAGGCCAACGTCCTGACTTTC. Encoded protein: CATSRVQAQANVLTF. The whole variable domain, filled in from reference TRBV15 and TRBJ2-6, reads DAMVIQNPRYQVTQFGKPVTLSCSQTLNHNVMYWYQQKSSQAPKLLFHYYDKDFNNEADTPDNFQSRRPNTSFCFLDIRSPGLGDTAMYLCATSRVQAQANVLTFGAGSRLTVL.

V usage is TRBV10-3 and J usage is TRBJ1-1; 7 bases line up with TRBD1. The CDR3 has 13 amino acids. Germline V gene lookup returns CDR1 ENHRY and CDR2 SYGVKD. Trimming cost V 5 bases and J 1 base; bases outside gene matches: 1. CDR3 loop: CAISRQGNTEAFF. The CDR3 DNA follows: TGTGCCATCAGTAGACAGGGGAACACTGAAGCTTTCTTT.

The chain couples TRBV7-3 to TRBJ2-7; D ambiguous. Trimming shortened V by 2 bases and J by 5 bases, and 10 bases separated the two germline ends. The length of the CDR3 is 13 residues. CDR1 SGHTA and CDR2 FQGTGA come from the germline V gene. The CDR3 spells CASSLFRSDEQYF. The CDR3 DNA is TGTGCCAGCAGCTTATTTCGGTCCGACGAGCAGTACTTC. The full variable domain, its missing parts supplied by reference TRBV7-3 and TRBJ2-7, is GAGVSQTPSNKVTEKGKYVELRCDPISGHTALYWYRQSLGQGPEFLIYFQGTGAADDSGLPNDRFFAVRPEGSVSTLKIQRTERGDSAVYLCASSLFRSDEQYFGPGTRLTVT.

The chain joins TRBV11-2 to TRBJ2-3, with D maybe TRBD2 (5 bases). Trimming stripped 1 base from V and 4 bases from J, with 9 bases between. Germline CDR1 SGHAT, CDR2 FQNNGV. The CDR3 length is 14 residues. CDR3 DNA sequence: TGTGCCAGCAGCTTAGTCGGGAACTCAGATACGCAGTATTTT. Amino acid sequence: CASSLVGNSDTQYF.

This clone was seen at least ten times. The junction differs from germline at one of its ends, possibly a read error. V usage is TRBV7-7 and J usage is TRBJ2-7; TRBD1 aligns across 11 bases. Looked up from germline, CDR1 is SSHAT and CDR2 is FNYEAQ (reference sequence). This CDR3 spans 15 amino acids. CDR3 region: CASSSGTGGSYEQYF. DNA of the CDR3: TGTGCTAGCAGCTCCGGGACAGGGGGCTCCTACGAGCAGTACTTC.

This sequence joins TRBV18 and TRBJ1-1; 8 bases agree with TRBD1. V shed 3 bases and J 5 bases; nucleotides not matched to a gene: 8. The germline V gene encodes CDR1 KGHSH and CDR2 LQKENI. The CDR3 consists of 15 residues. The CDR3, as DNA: TGTGCCAGCTCACCTGACAGGGGAGGGGGGACTGAAGCTTTCTTT. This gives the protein CASSPDRGGGTEAFF.

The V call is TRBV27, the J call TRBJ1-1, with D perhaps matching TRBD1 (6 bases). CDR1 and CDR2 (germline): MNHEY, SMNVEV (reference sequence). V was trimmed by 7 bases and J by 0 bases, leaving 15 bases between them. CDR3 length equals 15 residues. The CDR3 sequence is CASTETGNVNTEAFF. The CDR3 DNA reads TGTGCCAGCACCGAAACAGGGAACGTGAACACTGAAGCTTTCTTT.

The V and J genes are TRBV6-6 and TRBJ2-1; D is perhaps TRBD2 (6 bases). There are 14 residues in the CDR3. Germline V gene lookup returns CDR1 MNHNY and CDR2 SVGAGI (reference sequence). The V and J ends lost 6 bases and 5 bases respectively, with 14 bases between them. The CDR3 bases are TGTGCCAGCAGATCCCGGGACTTACACAATGAGCAGTTCTTC. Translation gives CASRSRDLHNEQFF.

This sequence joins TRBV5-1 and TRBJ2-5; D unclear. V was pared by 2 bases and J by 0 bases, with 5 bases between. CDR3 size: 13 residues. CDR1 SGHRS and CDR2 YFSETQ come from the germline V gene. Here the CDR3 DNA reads TGCGCCAGCAGCTTCAGGTACCAAGAGACCCAGTACTTC. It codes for CASSFRYQETQYF. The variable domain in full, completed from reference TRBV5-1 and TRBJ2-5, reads KAGVTQTPRYLIKTRGQQVTLSCSPISGHRSVSWYQQTPGQGLQFLFEYFSETQRNKGNFPGRFSGRQFSNSRSEMNVSTLELGDSALYLCASSFRYQETQYFGPGTRLLVL.

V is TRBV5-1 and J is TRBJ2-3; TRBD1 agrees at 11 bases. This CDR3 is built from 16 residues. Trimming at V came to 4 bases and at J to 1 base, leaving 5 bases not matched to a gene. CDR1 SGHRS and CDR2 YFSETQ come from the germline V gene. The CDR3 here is CASSARTGGGTDTQYF. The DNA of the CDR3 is TGCGCCAGCAGCGCCAGGACAGGGGGCGGCACAGATACGCAGTATTTT.

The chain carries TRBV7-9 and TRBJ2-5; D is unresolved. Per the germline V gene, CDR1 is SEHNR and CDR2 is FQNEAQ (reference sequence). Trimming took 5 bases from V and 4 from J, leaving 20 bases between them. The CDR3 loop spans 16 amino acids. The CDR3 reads CASSLRSRNLGETQYF. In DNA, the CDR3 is TGTGCCAGCAGCCTCAGGTCCAGGAACCTTGGAGAGACCCAGTACTTC.

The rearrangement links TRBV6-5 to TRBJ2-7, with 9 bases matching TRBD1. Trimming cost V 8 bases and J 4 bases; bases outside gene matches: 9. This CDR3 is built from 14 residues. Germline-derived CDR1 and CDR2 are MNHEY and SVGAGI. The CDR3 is CASLRQGGIYEQYF. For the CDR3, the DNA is TGTGCCAGCCTCAGACAGGGGGGAATTTACGAGCAGTACTTC.

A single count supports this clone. CDR3 DNA sequence: TGTGCCAGTAGTATAGTTTTCGGCTACGAGCAGTACTTC. It is translated as CASSIVFGYEQYF. The V and J genes are TRBV19 and TRBJ2-7; D remains ambiguous. V shed 1 base and J shed 3 bases, with 7 bases lying between them. The CDR3 loop spans 13 amino acids. CDR1 LNHDA and CDR2 SQIVND come from the germline V gene (reference sequence).

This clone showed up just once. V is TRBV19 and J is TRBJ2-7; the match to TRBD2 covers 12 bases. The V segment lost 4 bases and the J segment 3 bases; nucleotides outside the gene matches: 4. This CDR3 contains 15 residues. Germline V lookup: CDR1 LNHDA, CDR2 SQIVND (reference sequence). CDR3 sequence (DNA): TGTGCCAGTAGTAGCGGACTAGCGGGGAACTACGAGCAGTACTTC. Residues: CASSSGLAGNYEQYF. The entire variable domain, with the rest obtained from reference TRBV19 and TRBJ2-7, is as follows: DGGITQSPKYLFRKEGQNVTLSCEQNLNHDAMYWYRQDPGQGLRLIYYSQIVNDFQKGDIAEGYSVSREKKESFPLTVTSAQKNPTAFYLCASSSGLAGNYEQYFGPGTRLTVT.

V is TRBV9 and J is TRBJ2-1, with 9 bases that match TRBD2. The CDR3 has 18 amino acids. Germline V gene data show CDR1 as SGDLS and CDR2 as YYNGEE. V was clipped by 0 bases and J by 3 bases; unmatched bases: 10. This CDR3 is CASSVASASGVYYNEQFF. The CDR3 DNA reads TGTGCCAGCAGCGTAGCATCGGCTAGCGGGGTCTACTACAATGAGCAGTTCTTC.